This entry lists 19 T cell receptor beta chains sequenced from one sample in a study of post-analysis software for immune sequencing data. Whole-study results and caveats: There were several TRBV segments more frequent in patients than controls, and TRBV5-6, TRBV5-1 and TRBV20-1 were among them.

Their specific antigens are unknown. Unique molecular identifiers tagged the TCR beta cDNA libraries. Using its own MiXCR run on the PCR reads, TCRdb lists one record per CDR3 protein. The data show around 710,000 distinct CDR3 sequences, more than 45% seen once. Sequencing was carried out using blood. Receptor source: a girl between 5 and 17 years old with multiple sclerosis.

The sample holds a few counts of this clonotype. The chain employs TRBV12-3 or TRBV12-4 and TRBJ2-5; D might be TRBD2 (6 bases). CDR3 size: 14 residues. V lost 4 bases to trimming and J lost 12 bases, with 21 bases between them. CDR3 sequence: CASSSLATHAGKYF. The DNA of the CDR3 is TGTGCCAGCAGTTCCCTAGCGACCCACGCCGGGAAGTACTTC.

The CDR3 coding sequence is TGTGCCAGCAGTTACTCGCCTAGCGCCTCCCAAGAGACCCAGTTCTTC. Translated, it gives CASSYSPSASQETQFF. This chain links TRBV6-5 with TRBJ2-5, with D tentatively TRBD2 (6 bases). The J call may be mistaken, given a closer DNA end match to TRBJ2-1. There are 16 residues in the CDR3. CDR1 and CDR2 from the germline V gene are MNHEY and SVGAGI.

This clonotype was observed a few times. The chain employs TRBV20-1 and TRBJ2-1, with D possibly TRBD2 on 6 matching bases. Germline V gene data show CDR1 as DFQATT and CDR2 as SNEGSKA (reference sequence). This CDR3 spans 15 amino acids. The V end lost 0 bases, the J end lost 0 bases, and 9 bases lay between the germline ends. The CDR3 protein is CSARDLGGSYNEQFF. For the CDR3, the DNA is TGCAGTGCTAGAGATCTGGGGGGCTCCTACAATGAGCAGTTCTTC.

The chain combines TRBV2 with TRBJ2-7; D gene uncertain. CDR3 size: 11 residues. V dropped 10 bases and J dropped 6 bases, with 13 bases sitting between them. Germline assignment: CDR1 SNHLY and CDR2 FYNNEI. CDR3 nucleotide sequence: TGTGCCACCTCTTATGCCGCCGAGCAGTACTTC. It codes for CATSYAAEQYF.

The chain uses TRBV6-5 and TRBJ2-1; weak D call: TRBD1 (6 bases). This CDR3 contains 14 residues. The germline V gene encodes CDR1 MNHEY and CDR2 SVGAGI. Trimming pared 6 bases from V and 4 bases from J, leaving 13 bases between. The CDR3 DNA reads TGTGCCAGCAGCCCCTTTGGACAGTACAATGAGCAGTTCTTC. It translates to CASSPFGQYNEQFF.

This chain links TRBV28 with TRBJ1-5; D unresolved. With 3 bases removed from V and 5 bases from J, the gap between germline ends came to 11 bases. CDR3 length: 14 residues. Germline V gene lookup returns CDR1 MDHEN and CDR2 SYDVKM. CDR3 residues: CASSFPGGDQPQHF. CDR3 nucleotides: TGTGCCAGCAGTTTTCCCGGCGGCGATCAGCCCCAGCATTTT.

The chain recombines TRBV6-2 or TRBV6-3 with TRBJ2-1, with 13 bases identical to TRBD2. The germline V gene has CDR1 MNHEY and CDR2 SVGEGT. The CDR3 covers 15 residues. V lost 5 bases, J lost 8 bases, and 6 bases stayed unmatched. This CDR3 reads CASSHGLAGDDEQFF. CDR3 bases: TGTGCCAGCAGTCACGGACTAGCGGGAGACGATGAGCAGTTCTTC.

This clonotype was recorded once. The chain employs TRBV6-5 and TRBJ2-1; 9 bases align to TRBD2. The CDR3 is made up of 14 amino acids. Per the germline V gene, CDR1 is MNHEY and CDR2 is SVGAGI. The J segment lost 9 bases and the V segment lost 1 base, leaving 4 bases of the junction unmatched. DNA of the CDR3: TGTGCCAGCAGTTACTTCGGCGGGAGGGGTGAGCAGTTCTTC. This encodes CASSYFGGRGEQFF.

This clonotype was found a few times. The chain has TRBV9 and TRBJ2-3, with 9 bases that match TRBD2. J was trimmed by 0 bases and V by 3 bases; bases with no gene match: 8. This CDR3 region has 17 residues. The V gene's germline CDR1 is SGDLS and CDR2 YYNGEE. The CDR3 spells CASSASLAGPSTDTQYF. The CDR3 nucleotides read TGTGCCAGCAGCGCCTCACTAGCGGGTCCTAGCACAGATACGCAGTATTTT.

This clonotype is a singleton in its sample. J is TRBJ2-7 and V is TRBV13; TRBD2 matches at 8 bases. Germline V CDR1 and CDR2: PRHDT, FYEKMQ (reference sequence). Trimming cost V 5 bases and J 7 bases; bases outside gene matches: 13. The CDR3 extends over 15 amino acids. CDR3 region: CASSLPVGLANEQYF. CDR3 nucleotide sequence: TGTGCCAGCAGCCTCCCGGTCGGACTAGCTAATGAGCAGTACTTC.

CDR3 coding DNA: TGTGCCAGCAGCCAAGCGAGGTGGGAGGGCGCTTCATCACCTAACTATGGCTACACCTTC. Translating gives CASSQARWEGASSPNYGYTF. This chain links TRBV4-2 with TRBJ1-2; D is uncertain. V lost 1 base and J lost 0, with 24 bases in between. Germline V CDR1 and CDR2: LGHNA, YNFKEQ. This CDR3 region has 20 residues.

The rearrangement uses TRBV20-1 and TRBJ2-6; D might be TRBD1 (6 bases). V was pared by 0 bases and J by 0 bases, with 15 bases between. CDR3 length equals 18 residues. Germline CDR1 and CDR2: DFQATT and SNEGSKA (reference sequence). CDR3 sequence reads: CSARDGARGLSGANVLTF. The CDR3 DNA reads TGCAGTGCTAGAGATGGGGCCAGGGGCCTCTCTGGGGCCAACGTCCTGACTTTC.

This clonotype was detected only a few times. The J gene is TRBJ1-2, the V gene TRBV7-2; perhaps TRBD1 as D (5 bases). The length of the CDR3 is 15 residues. Looked up from germline, CDR1 is SGHTA and CDR2 is FQGNSA. V shed 5 bases and J shed 4 bases, with 17 bases lying between them. The CDR3 here is CASSQVTGGGYGYTF. For the CDR3, the DNA is TGTGCCAGCAGCCAAGTAACTGGGGGAGGCTATGGCTACACCTTC.

The rearrangement joins TRBV10-2 to TRBJ2-5; TRBD1 aligns across 11 bases. Germline V gene data show CDR1 as WSHSY and CDR2 as SAAADI. V was pared by 2 bases and J by 1 base, with 15 bases of the junction left unmatched. The CDR3 spans 20 residues. Here the CDR3 DNA reads TGCGCCAGCAGTGAGGTCTGGGACAGGGGGGGGCTTAGGCCCCAAGAGACCCAGTACTTC. The encoded protein is CASSEVWDRGGLRPQETQYF.

The chain joins TRBV7-2 to TRBJ1-1; D call uncertain. The CDR3 totals 13 residues. With 1 base removed from V and 7 bases from J, the gap between germline ends came to 10 bases. Per the germline V gene, CDR1 is SGHTA and CDR2 is FQGNSA. This CDR3 reads CASSLGRKHEAFF. CDR3 in DNA: TGTGCCAGCAGCTTAGGAAGGAAACATGAAGCTTTCTTT.

The V call is TRBV20-1, the J call TRBJ2-7; 9 bases agree with TRBD2. Germline trimming cut 6 bases from V and 1 base from J; bases unmatched to any gene: 7. The germline V gene encodes CDR1 DFQATT and CDR2 SNEGSKA (reference sequence). The CDR3 extends over 14 amino acids. CDR3 nucleotides: TGCAGTGCCAGCCTTAGCGGGGGATCCTACGAGCAGTACTTC. Its translation is CSASLSGGSYEQYF.

This clonotype was seen only a few times. The rearrangement joins TRBV12-3 or TRBV12-4 to TRBJ2-1; the D is unclear. The CDR3 length is 13 residues. The V end lost 1 base, the J end lost 13 bases, and 14 bases lay between the germline ends. CDR3 nucleotide sequence: TGTGCCAGCAGTTTAGGTAGCACTACTGGACAGTTCTTC. Protein sequence: CASSLGSTTGQFF.

The chain recombines TRBV20-1 with TRBJ1-6, with D perhaps TRBD1 (6 bases). Germline values: CDR1 DFQATT, CDR2 SNEGSKA (reference sequence). The CDR3 runs 15 residues. With 1 base removed from V and 1 base from J, the gap between germline ends came to 8 bases. The CDR3 DNA reads TGCAGTGCTAGAGTCCAGGGGTCCTATAATTCACCCCTCCACTTT. As protein: CSARVQGSYNSPLHF.

This clonotype was counted a few times. The chain is built from TRBV2 and TRBJ2-5; TRBD2 is a possible D gene (6 bases). Looked up from germline, CDR1 is SNHLY and CDR2 is FYNNEI. V lost 10 bases to trimming and J lost 2 bases, with 17 bases between them. The CDR3 has 14 residues. The CDR3 region is CAILGGGPQETQYF. The CDR3 nucleotides are TGTGCCATCCTCGGGGGAGGACCTCAAGAGACCCAGTACTTC.